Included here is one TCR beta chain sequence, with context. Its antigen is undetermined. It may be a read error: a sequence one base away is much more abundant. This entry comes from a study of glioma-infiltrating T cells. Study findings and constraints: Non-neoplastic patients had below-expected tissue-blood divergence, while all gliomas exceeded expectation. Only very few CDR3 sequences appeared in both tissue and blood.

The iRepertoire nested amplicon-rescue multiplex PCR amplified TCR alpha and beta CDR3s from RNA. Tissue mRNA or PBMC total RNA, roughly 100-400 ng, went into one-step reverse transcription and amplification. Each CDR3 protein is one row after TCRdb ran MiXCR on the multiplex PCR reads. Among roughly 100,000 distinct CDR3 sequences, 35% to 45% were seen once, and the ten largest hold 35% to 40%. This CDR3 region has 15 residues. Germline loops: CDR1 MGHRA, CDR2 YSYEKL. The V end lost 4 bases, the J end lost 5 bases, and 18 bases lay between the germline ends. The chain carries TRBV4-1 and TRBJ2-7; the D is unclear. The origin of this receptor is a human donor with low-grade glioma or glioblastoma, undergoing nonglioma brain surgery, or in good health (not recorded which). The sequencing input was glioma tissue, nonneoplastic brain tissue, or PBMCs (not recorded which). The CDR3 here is CASSLLQDVMHEQYF. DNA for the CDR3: TGCGCCAGCAGCCTTCTGCAGGACGTCATGCACGAGCAGTACTTC.